A single sample is the source of the 8 T cell receptor beta chains below, sequenced in a study of metastatic and nonmetastatic thyroid tumors. All patients were treatment-naive before thyroid surgery. TCRdb reanalyzed the PCR reads via MiXCR. The sample includes about 89,000 clones, under 15% of them seen just once. The sequenced sample was tumor tissue. Every receptor here comes from a female donor with papillary thyroid cancer or a benign thyroid nodule (not recorded which). Some clones in this sample may be carry-over from other donors' samples.

This clone was recorded at least ten times. A junction end diverges from the germline sequence, so it may reflect a read error. In the same sample, other DNA sequences code for this CDR3. The rearrangement uses TRBV6-1 and TRBJ2-2; 8 bases align to TRBD2. The germline gives CDR1 MNHNS, CDR2 SASEGT. The CDR3 spans 13 residues. CDR3 loop: CASSLRTAGGLFF. Here the CDR3 DNA reads TGTGCCAGCAGTTTAAGGACGGCGGGGGGGCTGTTTTTT.

This clone occurred many times. The chain has TRBV12-3 or TRBV12-4 and TRBJ2-7; perhaps TRBD1 as D (5 bases). The CDR3 contains 18 residues. The V end lost 1 base, the J end lost 4 bases, and 23 bases lay between the germline ends. CDR3 protein: CASSLGQGVNFLAYEQYF. Written as DNA, the CDR3 is TGTGCCAGCAGTTTAGGTCAGGGTGTGAATTTTTTGGCATACGAGCAGTACTTC.

This clone was observed a few times. With a much larger clone just one base away, this may be a read error. Other DNA sequences from this sample encode an identical CDR3 as well. V and J are TRBV12-3 or TRBV12-4 and TRBJ2-1; D is ambiguous. This CDR3 has 15 residues. Trimming cost V 7 bases and J 7 bases, with 20 bases left between them. CDR3 in DNA: TGTGCCAGCATTAACCCCCTACGCGGATCAAATGAGCAGTTCTTC. Protein: CASINPLRGSNEQFF.

This clone was recorded at least ten times. This chain connects TRBV20-1 to TRBJ2-5; TRBD2 matches 7 bases. J was trimmed by 1 base and V by 4 bases; bases with no gene match: 6. The CDR3 contains 14 residues. CDR1 and CDR2 (germline): DFQATT, SNEGSKA (reference sequence). The CDR3 nucleotides are TGCAGTGCTATAGCGGGCGCCGGCCAAGAGACCCAGTACTTC. It translates to CSAIAGAGQETQYF.

This clone was counted many times. Here the CDR3 reads CASSAGAGELFF. The CDR3 DNA is TGTGCCAGCAGTGCAGGGGCCGGGGAGCTGTTTTTT. This sequence joins TRBV28 and TRBJ2-2, with a possible D match to TRBD1 (6 bases). Germline V gives CDR1 MDHEN, CDR2 SYDVKM. The CDR3 covers 12 residues. The V end lost 5 bases, the J end lost 6 bases, and 7 bases lay between the germline ends.

This clone has a handful of counts. An end of the junction differs from the germline gene, which may be a read error. The chain couples TRBV12-3 or TRBV12-4 to TRBJ1-1; possible D gene TRBD1, 6 bases. The CDR3 runs to 13 residues. This chain's CDR3 is CAISRRQVHEAFF. CDR3 sequence (DNA): TGTGCCATCAGTCGTAGACAGGTGCATGAAGCTTTCTTT.

This clone was seen at least ten times. The same CDR3 arises from other DNA sequences in this sample as well. This chain joins TRBV7-2 and TRBJ2-7; TRBD2 agrees at 8 bases. The CDR3 is 15 amino acids. With V trimmed by 3 bases and J by 0 bases, 4 bases remained unmatched. Germline V lookup: CDR1 SGHTA, CDR2 FQGNSA. CDR3 DNA sequence: TGTGCCAGCAGCTTGACTAGCGCGAGCTCCTACGAGCAGTACTTC. This gives the protein CASSLTSASSYEQYF.

This clone has a count of ten or more. The chain combines TRBV4-1 with TRBJ2-3; D gene unclear. The CDR3 runs 15 residues. Germline CDR1 and CDR2: MGHRA and YSYEKL. Trimming removed 0 bases from V and 4 bases from J, with 11 bases in between. In DNA form, the CDR3 reads TGCGCCAGCAGCCAAGAAGGGAAAGGTTCAGATACGCAGTATTTT. The encoded protein is CASSQEGKGSDTQYF.